The clone carrying this T cell receptor beta chain was seen at least ten times. This record belongs to a study of early T cells in non-severe SARS-CoV-2 infection. Germline loops: CDR1 MNHNY, CDR2 SVGAGI (reference sequence). CDR3 size: 15 residues. V dropped 0 bases and J dropped 7; count of bases not matched to a gene: 5. TCRdb reprocessed the 5' RACE reads with MiXCR, giving one entry per CDR3 protein. Of around 50,000 distinct CDR3 sequences in the sample, approximately 4.1% were seen once. This chain uses TRBV6-6 with TRBJ1-5, with 8 bases identical to TRBD1. The TCR originated in an adult who was a healthcare worker with PCR-confirmed SARS-CoV-2 infection or an uninfected control (not recorded which). Sample: whole blood. The CDR3 DNA follows: TGTGCCAGCAGTTACTCCGGACAGGGTGAACAGCCCCAGCATTTT. It is translated as CASSYSGQGEQPQHF.